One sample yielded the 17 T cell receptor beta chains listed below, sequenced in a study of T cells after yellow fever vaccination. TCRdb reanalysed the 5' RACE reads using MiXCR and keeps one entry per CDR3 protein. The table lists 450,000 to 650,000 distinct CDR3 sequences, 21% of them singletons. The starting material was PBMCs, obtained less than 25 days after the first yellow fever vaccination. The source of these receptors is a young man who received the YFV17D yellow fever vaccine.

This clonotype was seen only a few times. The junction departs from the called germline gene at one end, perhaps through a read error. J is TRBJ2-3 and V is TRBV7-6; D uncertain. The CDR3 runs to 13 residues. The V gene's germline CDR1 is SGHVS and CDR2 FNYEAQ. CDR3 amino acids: CASSLALRNTQYF. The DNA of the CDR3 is TGTGCCAGCAGTTTAGCCTTAAGAAATACGCAGTATTTT.

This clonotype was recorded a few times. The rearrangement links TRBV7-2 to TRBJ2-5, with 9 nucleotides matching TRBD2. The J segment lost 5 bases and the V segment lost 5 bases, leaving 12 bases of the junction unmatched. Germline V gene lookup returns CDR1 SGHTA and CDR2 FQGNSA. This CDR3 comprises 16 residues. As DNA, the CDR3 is TGTGCCAGCAGCACATACCGGCGCGGGAGGGGGGAGACCCAGTACTTC. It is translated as CASSTYRRGRGETQYF.

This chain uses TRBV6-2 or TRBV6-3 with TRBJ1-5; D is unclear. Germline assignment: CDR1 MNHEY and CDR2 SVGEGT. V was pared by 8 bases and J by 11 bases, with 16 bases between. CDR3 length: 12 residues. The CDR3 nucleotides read TGTGCCAGCGGGAATTTGAGATCAGCCCAGCATTTT. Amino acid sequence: CASGNLRSAQHF.

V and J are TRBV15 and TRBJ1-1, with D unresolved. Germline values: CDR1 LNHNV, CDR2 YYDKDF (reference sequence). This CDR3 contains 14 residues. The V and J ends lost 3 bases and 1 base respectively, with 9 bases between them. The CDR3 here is CATSSDNGNTEAFF. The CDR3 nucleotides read TGTGCCACCAGCAGTGATAACGGGAACACTGAAGCTTTCTTT.

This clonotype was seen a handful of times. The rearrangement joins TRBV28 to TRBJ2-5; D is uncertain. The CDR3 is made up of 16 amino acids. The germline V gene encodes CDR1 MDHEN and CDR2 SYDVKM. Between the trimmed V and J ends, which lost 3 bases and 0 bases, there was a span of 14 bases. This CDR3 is CASSLGPPQYQETQYF. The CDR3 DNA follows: TGTGCCAGCAGTTTGGGCCCCCCGCAGTACCAAGAGACCCAGTACTTC. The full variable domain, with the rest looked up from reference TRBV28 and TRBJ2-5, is DVKVTQSSRYLVKRTGEKVFLECVQDMDHENMFWYRQDPGLGLRLIYFSYDVKMKEKGDIPEGYSVSREKKERFSLILESASTNQTSMYLCASSLGPPQYQETQYFGPGTRLLVL.

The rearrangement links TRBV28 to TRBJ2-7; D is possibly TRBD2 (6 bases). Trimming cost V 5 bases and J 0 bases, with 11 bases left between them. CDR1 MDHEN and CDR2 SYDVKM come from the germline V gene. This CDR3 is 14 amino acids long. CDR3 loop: CASSPETSSYEQYV. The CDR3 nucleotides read TGTGCCAGCAGTCCGGAGACTAGCTCCTACGAGCAGTACGTC.

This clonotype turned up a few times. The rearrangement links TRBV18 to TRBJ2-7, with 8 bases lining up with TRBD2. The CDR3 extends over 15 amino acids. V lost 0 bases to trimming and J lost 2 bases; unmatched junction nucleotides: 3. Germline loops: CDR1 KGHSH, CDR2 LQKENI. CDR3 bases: TGTGCCAGCTCACCACCGGGACTAGGGACCTACGAGCAGTACTTC. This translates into CASSPPGLGTYEQYF.

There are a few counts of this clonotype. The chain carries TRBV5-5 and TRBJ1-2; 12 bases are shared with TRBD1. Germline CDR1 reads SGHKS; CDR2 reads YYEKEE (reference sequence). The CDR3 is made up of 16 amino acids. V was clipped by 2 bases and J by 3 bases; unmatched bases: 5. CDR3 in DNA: TGTGCCAGCAGCTTCGCCGGGACAGGGGGCGACTATGGCTACACCTTC. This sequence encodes CASSFAGTGGDYGYTF.

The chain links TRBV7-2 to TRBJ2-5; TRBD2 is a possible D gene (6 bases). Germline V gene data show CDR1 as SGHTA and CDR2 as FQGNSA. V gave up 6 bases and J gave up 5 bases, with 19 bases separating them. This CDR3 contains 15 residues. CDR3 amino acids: CASSPTSSIGETQYF. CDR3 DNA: TGTGCCAGCAGTCCTACTAGCTCCATAGGGGAGACCCAGTACTTC.

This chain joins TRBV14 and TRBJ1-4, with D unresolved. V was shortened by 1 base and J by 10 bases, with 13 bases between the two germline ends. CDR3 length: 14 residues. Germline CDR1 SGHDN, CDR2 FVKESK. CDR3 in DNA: TGTGCCAGCAGCCAAGTCGGGGTTTCTGGAAAACTGTTTTTT. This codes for CASSQVGVSGKLFF.

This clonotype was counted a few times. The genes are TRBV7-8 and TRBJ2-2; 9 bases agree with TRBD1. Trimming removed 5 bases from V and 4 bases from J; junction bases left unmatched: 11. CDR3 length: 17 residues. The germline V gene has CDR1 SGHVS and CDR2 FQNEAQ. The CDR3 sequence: CASSPLGQGFVTGELFF. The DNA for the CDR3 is TGTGCCAGCAGCCCCCTGGGACAGGGTTTCGTCACCGGGGAGCTGTTTTTT.

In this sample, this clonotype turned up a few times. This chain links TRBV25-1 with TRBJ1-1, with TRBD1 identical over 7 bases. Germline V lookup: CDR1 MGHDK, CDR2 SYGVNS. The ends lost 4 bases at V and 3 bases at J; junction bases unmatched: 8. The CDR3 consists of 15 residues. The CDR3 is CASSGVRGQDTEAFF. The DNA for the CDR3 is TGTGCCAGCAGTGGCGTGAGGGGGCAAGACACTGAAGCTTTCTTT. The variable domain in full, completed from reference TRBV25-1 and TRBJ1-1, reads EADIYQTPRYLVIGTGKKITLECSQTMGHDKMYWYQQDPGMELHLIHYSYGVNSTEKGDLSSESTVSRIRTEHFPLTLESARPSHTSQYLCASSGVRGQDTEAFFGQGTRLTVV.

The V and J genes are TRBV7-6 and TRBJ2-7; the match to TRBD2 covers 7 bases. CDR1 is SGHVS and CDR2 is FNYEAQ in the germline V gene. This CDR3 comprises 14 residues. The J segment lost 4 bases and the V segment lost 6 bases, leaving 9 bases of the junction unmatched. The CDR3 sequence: CASRIRGLHYEQYF. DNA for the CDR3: TGTGCCAGCAGGATTCGGGGACTACATTACGAGCAGTACTTC. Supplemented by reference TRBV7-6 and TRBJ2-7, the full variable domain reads GAGVSQSPRYKVTKRGQDVALRCDPISGHVSLYWYRQALGQGPEFLTYFNYEAQQDKSGLPNDRFSAERPEGSISTLTIQRTEQRDSAMYRCASRIRGLHYEQYFGPGTRLTVT.

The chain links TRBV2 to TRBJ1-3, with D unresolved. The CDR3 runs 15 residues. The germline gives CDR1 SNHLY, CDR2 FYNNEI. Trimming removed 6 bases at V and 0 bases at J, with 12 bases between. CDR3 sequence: CASRISPASGNTIYF. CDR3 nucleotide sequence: TGTGCCAGCAGAATAAGCCCGGCCTCTGGAAACACCATATATTTT.

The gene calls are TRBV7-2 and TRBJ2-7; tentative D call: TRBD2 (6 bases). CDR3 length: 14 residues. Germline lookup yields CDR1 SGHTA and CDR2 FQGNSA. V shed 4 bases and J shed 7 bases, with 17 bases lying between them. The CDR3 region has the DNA TGTGCCAGCAGCTCCGACGCTAGCGTCTCGGAGCAGTACGTC. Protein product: CASSSDASVSEQYV.

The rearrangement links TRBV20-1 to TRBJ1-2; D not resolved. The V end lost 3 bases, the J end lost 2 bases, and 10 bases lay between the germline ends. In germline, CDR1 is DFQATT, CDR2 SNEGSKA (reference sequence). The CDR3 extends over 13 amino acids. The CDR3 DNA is TGCAGTGCTAGCCTGACGGCGAACTATGGCTACACCTTC. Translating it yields CSASLTANYGYTF.

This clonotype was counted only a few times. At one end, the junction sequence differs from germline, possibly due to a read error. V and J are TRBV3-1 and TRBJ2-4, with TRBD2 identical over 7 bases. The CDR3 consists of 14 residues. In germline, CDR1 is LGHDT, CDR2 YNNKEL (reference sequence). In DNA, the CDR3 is TGTGCCAGCAGCCAAGAGACGGGGGGTTCCTACCGGTCCTTC. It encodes CASSQETGGSYRSF.